What follows are 21 T cell receptor beta chains derived from one specimen sequenced in a study of control samples from healthy donors and cancer patients. Measured with immunoSEQ multiplex PCR; TCRdb has only the in-frame clones, and not every one. Among about 92,000 clones listed, around 80% were seen once. Sequenced material: blood. Receptors were obtained from a woman in her sixties or seventies in good health.

This chain joins TRBV6-5 and TRBJ1-5; no firm D call. The germline gives CDR1 MNHEY, CDR2 SVGAGI. The CDR3 length is 13 residues. The V end lost 6 bases, the J end lost 6 bases, and 12 bases lay between the germline ends. DNA for the CDR3: TGTGCCAGCAGGGTTGAAAGCGTTCAGCCCCAGCATTTT. It yields the protein CASRVESVQPQHF.

The chain joins TRBV5-1 to TRBJ1-5; D is ambiguous. V was pared by 1 base and J by 0 bases, with 2 bases between. Per the germline V gene, CDR1 is SGHRS and CDR2 is YFSETQ. The CDR3 covers 13 residues. In nucleotides, the CDR3 is TGCGCCAGCAGCTTGACTAGCAATCAGCCCCAGCATTTT. Protein: CASSLTSNQPQHF.

The chain combines TRBV6-5 with TRBJ2-7, with 12 bases matching TRBD2. The length of the CDR3 is 15 residues. Losses at the gene ends were 8 bases for V and 2 bases for J; bases not matched to a gene: 7. In germline, CDR1 is MNHEY, CDR2 SVGAGI. The CDR3 is CASARTSGDPYEQYF. The CDR3, as DNA: TGTGCCAGCGCAAGGACTAGCGGGGATCCCTACGAGCAGTACTTC.

This clone has only one observation. The chain combines TRBV7-2 with TRBJ2-2, with no clear D. The CDR3 contains 14 residues. Trimming cost V 5 bases and J 1 base, with 8 bases left between them. The germline V gene encodes CDR1 SGHTA and CDR2 FQGNSA. As DNA, the CDR3 is TGTGCCAGCAGCCAAGGACGGAACACCGGGGAGCTGTTTTTT. Its protein is CASSQGRNTGELFF.

V usage is TRBV21-1 and J usage is TRBJ2-1. TRBV21-1 is a pseudogene. The CDR3 extends over 16 amino acids. The CDR3 DNA sequence: TGTGCCAGCAGCAAATTGAGGGGTCCCTCCTACAATGAGCAGTTCTTC. Its protein product is CASSKLRGPSYNEQFF.

Only a few counts were recorded for this clone. The CDR3 sequence is CASSRPGVLATEAFF. The CDR3 DNA reads as TGTGCCAGCAGCCGTCCAGGGGTCTTGGCCACTGAAGCTTTCTTT. The chain joins TRBV6-5 to TRBJ1-1, with a possible D match to TRBD1 (6 bases). The CDR3 spans 15 residues. Per germline, CDR1 MNHEY and CDR2 SVGAGI. V lost 6 bases, J lost 4 bases, and 18 bases lay in between.

This clone appeared a single time. The chain recombines TRBV18 with TRBJ1-5, with D hard to call. V lost 0 bases to trimming and J lost 4 bases, with 10 bases between them. Looked up from germline, CDR1 is KGHSH and CDR2 is LQKENI. The CDR3 has 15 residues. The CDR3 sequence: CASSPPGRENQPQHF. CDR3 sequence (DNA): TGTGCCAGCTCACCACCGGGTAGAGAGAATCAGCCCCAGCATTTT.

The rearrangement uses TRBV19 and TRBJ1-4, with a possible D match to TRBD1 (6 bases). The V gene's germline CDR1 is LNHDA and CDR2 SQIVND (reference sequence). This CDR3 has 13 residues. V was trimmed by 8 bases and J by 4 bases, leaving 11 bases between them. The CDR3 loop reads CASQRQDNEKLFF. CDR3 nucleotide sequence: TGTGCCAGTCAACGACAGGATAATGAAAAACTGTTTTTT.

The chain combines TRBV19 with TRBJ1-6; D is uncertain. Germline V CDR1 and CDR2: LNHDA, SQIVND (reference sequence). V lost 0 bases and J 7 bases, leaving 13 bases between the germline ends. The CDR3 covers 16 residues. The CDR3 loop reads CASSIDRGGSNSPLHF. CDR3 in DNA: TGTGCCAGTAGTATAGATCGCGGAGGGTCCAATTCACCCCTCCACTTT.

This clone was counted between two and nine times. The chain couples TRBV5-1 to TRBJ2-6; D ambiguous. The CDR3 runs 17 residues. Trimming stripped 3 bases from V and 1 base from J, with 14 bases between. Per the germline V gene, CDR1 is SGHRS and CDR2 is YFSETQ. The CDR3, as DNA: TGCGCCAGCAGCTCGGACCTGTCTTTTTCTGGGGCCAACGTCCTGACTTTC. Translated: CASSSDLSFSGANVLTF. The full variable domain, its missing parts supplied by reference TRBV5-1 and TRBJ2-6, is KAGVTQTPRYLIKTRGQQVTLSCSPISGHRSVSWYQQTPGQGLQFLFEYFSETQRNKGNFPGRFSGRQFSNSRSEMNVSTLELGDSALYLCASSSDLSFSGANVLTFGAGSRLTVL.

This sequence joins TRBV23-1 and TRBJ1-3; 9 bases are shared with TRBD1. TRBV23-1 carries the ORF label, with uncertain function. This CDR3 region has 18 residues. Trimming took 3 bases from V and 2 from J; bases not matched to a gene: 11. DNA of the CDR3: TGCGCCAGCAGTCATCATATCGGACAGGGGAAAGCTGGAAACACCATATATTTT. Protein: CASSHHIGQGKAGNTIYF.

CDR3 nucleotide sequence: TGTGCCAGCAGACCGGGACAGTCCAATCAGCCCCAGCATTTT. This translates into CASRPGQSNQPQHF. The V gene is TRBV6-5, the J gene TRBJ1-5, with TRBD1 matching 7 bases. V was clipped by 6 bases and J by 3 bases; unmatched bases: 5. The CDR3 has 14 residues. Germline values: CDR1 MNHEY, CDR2 SVGAGI.

The J gene is TRBJ2-7, the V gene TRBV11-2; 13 bases line up with TRBD2. Germline V lookup: CDR1 SGHAT, CDR2 FQNNGV. V lost 4 bases to trimming and J lost 3 bases; unmatched junction nucleotides: 0. This CDR3 comprises 14 residues. The CDR3 DNA follows: TGTGCCAGCAGCTGGACTAGCGGGAGCTACGAGCAGTACTTC. Amino acids: CASSWTSGSYEQYF.

Points on this clone: One end of the junction fails to match germline, which may point to a read error. The chain joins TRBV18 to TRBJ1-1; D not certain. Germline assignment: CDR1 KGHSH and CDR2 LQKENI. The CDR3 has 11 residues. The chain's CDR3 is CATSANTEAFF. Written as DNA, the CDR3 is TGTGCCACCTCAGCTAACACTGAAGCTTTCTTT.

The genes are TRBV6-2 or TRBV6-3 and TRBJ1-1; D might be TRBD1 (5 bases). Germline CDR1 reads MNHEY; CDR2 reads SVGEGT. CDR3 size: 14 residues. V was cut by 2 bases and J by 3 bases, with 10 bases left in between. The DNA of the CDR3 is TGTGCCAGCAGTTACCTCAGGGCAGACACTGAAGCTTTCTTT. Protein product: CASSYLRADTEAFF.

The J gene is TRBJ1-5, the V gene TRBV10-2; D is perhaps TRBD1 (5 bases). Between the trimmed V and J ends, which lost 0 bases and 1 base, there was a span of 16 bases. The CDR3 is made up of 18 amino acids. Germline CDR1 and CDR2: WSHSY and SAAADI. This CDR3 reads CASSESGPSFGSNQPQHF. The CDR3 DNA reads TGCGCCAGCAGTGAGTCGGGGCCCTCTTTCGGGAGCAATCAGCCCCAGCATTTT.

The count of this clone is one. The chain has TRBV6-2 or TRBV6-3 and TRBJ2-5; no clear D gene. V lost 3 bases and J lost 7, with 12 bases in between. The CDR3 extends over 13 amino acids. CDR1 is MNHEY, CDR2 SVGEGT, per germline. CDR3 coding DNA: TGTGCCAGCAGTTATCTCGGCTATGGGACCCAGTACTTC. Its protein product is CASSYLGYGTQYF.

V and J are TRBV5-6 and TRBJ1-1; D not resolved. Germline V gene data show CDR1 as SGHDT and CDR2 as YYEEEE. V was shortened by 4 bases and J by 0 bases, with 13 bases between the two germline ends. The CDR3 is made up of 15 amino acids. The CDR3 nucleotides are TGTGCCAGCAGCCGTATCGGGAGTATGAACACTGAAGCTTTCTTT. Its protein product is CASSRIGSMNTEAFF.

The chain is built from TRBV19 and TRBJ2-6, with 8 bases aligning to TRBD1. The CDR3 runs 18 residues. V dropped 5 bases and J dropped 0; count of bases not matched to a gene: 9. CDR1 and CDR2 from the germline V gene are LNHDA and SQIVND (reference sequence). CDR3 nucleotides: TGTGCCAGTAGTTCTCTCGGGACAGGACACTCTGGGGCCAACGTCCTGACTTTC. Protein: CASSSLGTGHSGANVLTF.

V and J are TRBV4-2 and TRBJ1-2, with D unclear. CDR1 is LGHNA, CDR2 YNFKEQ, per germline. The CDR3 consists of 14 residues. The germline V and J ends were trimmed by 3 bases and 1 base, with 9 bases remaining between them. CDR3 DNA: TGTGCCAGCAGCCAGGCGGACGGTAACTATGGCTACACCTTC. It codes for CASSQADGNYGYTF.

The rearrangement joins TRBV2 to TRBJ2-5; D is possibly TRBD2 (6 bases). The germline gives CDR1 SNHLY, CDR2 FYNNEI. V lost 3 bases to trimming and J lost 1 base, with 12 bases between them. The length of the CDR3 is 15 residues. CDR3 amino acids: CASSDIRDSQETQYF. Written as DNA, the CDR3 is TGTGCCAGCAGTGACATTCGGGACTCCCAAGAGACCCAGTACTTC.